This T cell receptor beta chain was identified in a study of shared clonotypes between healthy human individuals. The wider study: Each donor's CD8 memory used one plate, CD8 naive two, each CD4 subset three.

Germline V gene lookup returns CDR1 SEHNR and CDR2 FQNEAQ (reference sequence). The trim removed 5 bases at V and 5 bases at J, leaving 18 bases unmatched. The CDR3 covers 18 residues. Replicate PCRs from sorted subsets contained around 190 ng DNA, which is around 29,000 T cell genomes. Libraries were prepared by immunoSEQ multiplex PCR; TCRdb keeps only in-frame clonotypes and omits some of them. The sample includes about 2 million clones, about 95% of them seen just once. Naive CD8 populations comprised CD45RO-negative cells positively selected for CCR7, excluding terminally differentiated effector memory CD45RA+ cells. About this clone: Its target is not known.

Notes on the study in general: Researchers sampled only blood; tissue repertoires likely differ. Larger estimated richness was generally recorded for naive subsets relative to memory subsets.

The chain couples TRBV7-9 to TRBJ2-1, with 7 bases lining up with TRBD1. This TCR was sampled from a young man in good health. The source material was naive CD8+ T cells sorted from blood. The CDR3: CASSQPIRTGLSHNEQFF. The CDR3 region has the DNA TGTGCCAGCAGCCAACCGATTCGGACAGGTCTCTCACACAATGAGCAGTTCTTC.